A single count supports the clone carrying this T cell receptor beta chain. Antigen: not known. Germline V gene sequence: CDR1 GTSNPN, CDR2 SVGIG (reference sequence). The CDR3 is 14 amino acids. Trimming removed 1 base from V and 6 bases from J; junction bases left unmatched: 7. These data belong to a study of T cell responses to AZD1222 COVID-19 vaccine. Study-level findings and limits: The donor group comprised mostly white British people and more females; the analysis possibly underestimated clonal diversity. Researchers took repertoire samples only after the peak T cell response had come.

TCRdb's copy holds only in-frame clones and misses some; the assay was immunoSEQ multiplex PCR. The table lists 150,000 to 200,000 clones, just under 95% of them singletons. The chain carries TRBV30 and TRBJ1-1, with 8 positions matching TRBD1. Sequenced material: peripheral blood, taken on day 0 of AZD1222 vaccination. The receptor's source is an adult in good health. The DNA for the CDR3 is TGTGCCTGGAGTGCCGACAGGGGATCGGCTGAAGCTTTCTTT. Translated: CAWSADRGSAEAFF.